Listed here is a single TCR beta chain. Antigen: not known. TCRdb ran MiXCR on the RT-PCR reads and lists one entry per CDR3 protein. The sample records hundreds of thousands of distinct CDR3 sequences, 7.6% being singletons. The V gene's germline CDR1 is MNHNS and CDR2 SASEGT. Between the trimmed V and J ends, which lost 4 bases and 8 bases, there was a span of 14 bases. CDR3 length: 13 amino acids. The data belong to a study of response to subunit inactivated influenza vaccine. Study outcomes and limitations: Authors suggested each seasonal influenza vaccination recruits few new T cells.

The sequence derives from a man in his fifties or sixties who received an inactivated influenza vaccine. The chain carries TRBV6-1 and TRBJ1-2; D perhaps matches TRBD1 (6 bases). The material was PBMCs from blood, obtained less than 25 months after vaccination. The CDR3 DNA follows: TGTGCCAGCAGTGCATCAACAGGGTTGGGCTACACCTTC. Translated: CASSASTGLGYTF.